The 21 T cell receptor beta chains listed next were all sequenced from one sample in a study of vaccination and CD4 T cells after COVID-19. Which antigens these TCRs recognize remains unknown. The Oncomine TCR Beta short-read assay generated sequence data from the DNA of cultured CD4+ T cells. TCRdb re-derived calls from the PCR reads in MiXCR, one entry per CDR3 protein. The sample has 7,000 to 10,000 distinct CDR3 sequences; roughly 73% are singletons. Stated treatment: roughly ten-day PBMC culture with coronavirus spike peptide pools or control peptides (ViraFEST assay). The sequencing sample was made of CD4+ T cells from blood, cultured in vitro. These receptors all come from a human donor who had recovered from COVID-19.

This chain links TRBV27 with TRBJ1-1, with D possibly being TRBD1 (6 bases). Germline lookup yields CDR1 MNHEY and CDR2 SMNVEV (reference sequence). The V end lost 6 bases, the J end lost 1 base, and 15 bases lay between the germline ends. The CDR3 has 15 residues. CDR3 in amino acids: CASSRNLQGNTEAFF. The CDR3 coding sequence is TGTGCCAGCAGCCGAAACTTACAGGGGAACACTGAAGCTTTCTTT.

This sequence joins TRBV20-1 and TRBJ2-5; 12 nucleotides agree with TRBD2. Trimming removed 1 base from V and 3 bases from J; junction bases left unmatched: 6. Germline lookup yields CDR1 DFQATT and CDR2 SNEGSKA (reference sequence). This CDR3 comprises 16 residues. Here the CDR3 reads CSARGLAGGGEETQYF. CDR3 DNA: TGCAGTGCTAGAGGGCTAGCGGGAGGGGGAGAAGAGACCCAGTACTTC.

The chain is built from TRBV25-1 and TRBJ1-6, with TRBD1 as a possible D gene (5 bases). The CDR3 is 15 amino acids. V was trimmed by 6 bases and J by 3 bases, leaving 12 bases between them. Germline V lookup: CDR1 MGHDK, CDR2 SYGVNS. The CDR3 region has the DNA TGTGCCAGCAGCCAGGGCCTCTTCTATAATTCACCCCTCCACTTT. Amino acids: CASSQGLFYNSPLHF.

The chain links TRBV6-5 to TRBJ1-5; D is unresolved. Germline V CDR1 and CDR2: MNHEY, SVGAGI. CDR3 length equals 13 residues. V was shortened by 2 bases and J by 4 bases, with 6 bases between the two germline ends. CDR3 protein: CASSYRENQPQHF. The CDR3 bases are TGTGCCAGCAGTTACAGAGAAAATCAGCCCCAGCATTTT.

This clonotype was observed once. The chain has TRBV15 and TRBJ2-2, with D perhaps TRBD2 (6 bases). The V gene lost 0 bases and the J gene lost 7 bases, with 12 bases spanning the gap. This CDR3 spans 15 amino acids. Germline assignment: CDR1 LNHNV and CDR2 YYDKDF (reference sequence). The CDR3 protein is CATSRDGGEGGELFF. CDR3 sequence (DNA): TGTGCCACCAGCAGAGATGGAGGGGAAGGCGGGGAGCTGTTTTTT. Supplemented by reference TRBV15 and TRBJ2-2, the full variable domain reads DAMVIQNPRYQVTQFGKPVTLSCSQTLNHNVMYWYQQKSSQAPKLLFHYYDKDFNNEADTPDNFQSRRPNTSFCFLDIRSPGLGDTAMYLCATSRDGGEGGELFFGEGSRLTVL.

This clonotype came up a few times. The V call is TRBV7-9, the J call TRBJ1-5; 12 positions agree with TRBD1. J gave up 5 bases and V 5 bases, and 4 bases lay outside the gene matches. CDR1 and CDR2 (germline): SEHNR, FQNEAQ (reference sequence). The CDR3 has 15 residues. CDR3 nucleotides: TGTGCCAGCAGCCCGGGACAGGGGGCACATCAGCCCCAGCATTTT. It is translated as CASSPGQGAHQPQHF.

The chain uses TRBV6-2 or TRBV6-3 and TRBJ1-1; TRBD1 matches at 7 bases. The CDR3 consists of 17 residues. With 2 bases clipped from V and 3 bases from J, the junction kept 12 bases outside the gene matches. The germline V gene encodes CDR1 MNHEY and CDR2 SVGEGT. This CDR3 is CASSYRPGDSRDTEAFF. The CDR3 region has the DNA TGTGCCAGCAGTTACCGGCCCGGGGACAGCCGGGACACTGAAGCTTTCTTT.

The chain's CDR3 is CASSIARDTETQYF. The CDR3 DNA reads as TGTGCCAGTAGTATAGCCCGGGACACAGAGACCCAGTACTTC. The rearrangement uses TRBV19 and TRBJ2-5; the D gene is possibly TRBD1 (6 bases). With 1 base removed from V and 4 bases from J, the gap between germline ends came to 10 bases. Germline assignment: CDR1 LNHDA and CDR2 SQIVND (reference sequence). The CDR3 has 14 residues.

The V and J genes are TRBV2 and TRBJ1-1; no definite D call. The V end lost 4 bases, the J end lost 0 bases, and 9 bases lay between the germline ends. The CDR3 is made up of 14 amino acids. The germline gives CDR1 SNHLY, CDR2 FYNNEI. CDR3 residues: CASSGEELNTEAFF. The CDR3 DNA reads TGTGCCAGCAGTGGGGAGGAACTGAACACTGAAGCTTTCTTT.

DNA of the CDR3: TGTGCCAGCAGGGGACCGGGACAGGGTTACAATGAGCAGTTCTTC. Translated: CASRGPGQGYNEQFF. V gene TRBV25-1 combines with J gene TRBJ2-1; 9 nucleotides agree with TRBD1. V lost 6 bases and J lost 4; bases outside the gene matches: 7. The CDR3 is 15 residues long. CDR1 MGHDK and CDR2 SYGVNS come from the germline V gene.

V is TRBV28 and J is TRBJ2-5; D gene ambiguous. V gave up 6 bases and J gave up 7 bases, with 12 bases separating them. The CDR3 runs 12 residues. The germline V gene has CDR1 MDHEN and CDR2 SYDVKM. The chain's CDR3 is CASRGPGRTQYF. CDR3 sequence (DNA): TGTGCCAGCAGAGGACCTGGAAGGACCCAGTACTTC.

V usage is TRBV19 and J usage is TRBJ1-2; TRBD1 matches 7 bases. CDR1 LNHDA and CDR2 SQIVND come from the germline V gene (reference sequence). The J segment lost 0 bases and the V segment lost 7 bases, leaving 11 bases of the junction unmatched. The CDR3 runs 16 residues. CDR3 sequence: CASTNDYRGTNYGYTF. The CDR3, as DNA: TGTGCCAGTACCAACGACTACAGGGGAACTAACTATGGCTACACCTTC.

The chain has TRBV27 and TRBJ2-7; no definite D call. CDR1 and CDR2 from the germline V gene are MNHEY and SMNVEV (reference sequence). The V end lost 3 bases, the J end lost 6 bases, and 12 bases lay between the germline ends. The CDR3 has 13 residues. Written as DNA, the CDR3 is TGTGCCAGCAGTTTTGCGGCTAGAGGCGAGCAGTACTTC. Protein sequence: CASSFAARGEQYF.

The chain joins TRBV10-3 to TRBJ1-1; D gene uncertain. Trimming removed 4 bases from V and 8 bases from J, with 11 bases in between. CDR1 and CDR2 (germline): ENHRY, SYGVKD. This CDR3 is 12 amino acids long. CDR3 loop: CAISGVGEEAFF. In DNA, the CDR3 is TGTGCCATCAGTGGGGTAGGAGAAGAAGCTTTCTTT.

This chain links TRBV10-3 with TRBJ2-7; a weak D match, TRBD2 (5 bases). The germline V and J ends were trimmed by 10 bases and 0 bases, with 13 bases remaining between them. CDR1 is ENHRY and CDR2 is SYGVKD in the germline V gene. The CDR3 consists of 13 residues. CDR3 loop: CATGNDFSYEQYF. CDR3 sequence (DNA): TGTGCCACCGGGAACGATTTCTCCTACGAGCAGTACTTC.

This chain uses TRBV9 with TRBJ2-5; D not certain. V was shortened by 0 bases and J by 5 bases, with 11 bases between the two germline ends. The CDR3 runs 14 residues. Germline assignment: CDR1 SGDLS and CDR2 YYNGEE. Here the CDR3 DNA reads TGTGCCAGCAGCGTAGGTGGATCCTCGGAGACCCAGTACTTC. Its protein is CASSVGGSSETQYF. Supplemented by reference TRBV9 and TRBJ2-5, the full variable domain reads DSGVTQTPKHLITATGQRVTLRCSPRSGDLSVYWYQQSLDQGLQFLIQYYNGEERAKGNILERFSAQQFPDLHSELNLSSLELGDSALYFCASSVGGSSETQYFGPGTRLLVL.

The chain combines TRBV6-5 with TRBJ1-5; no clear D. There are 14 residues in the CDR3. Germline values: CDR1 MNHEY, CDR2 SVGAGI. The V gene lost 4 bases and the J gene lost 3 bases, with 10 bases spanning the gap. The chain's CDR3 is CASSFSQNNQPQHF. CDR3 bases: TGTGCCAGCAGTTTTTCGCAGAACAATCAGCCCCAGCATTTT.

This chain connects TRBV9 to TRBJ1-2; D ambiguous. Germline values: CDR1 SGDLS, CDR2 YYNGEE. V lost 0 bases, J lost 0 bases, and 9 bases lay in between. The CDR3 spans 15 residues. The CDR3 DNA reads as TGTGCCAGCAGCGTAGCTGACGACACTAACTATGGCTACACCTTC. Its translation is CASSVADDTNYGYTF.

The table lists this clonotype with a few counts. The chain combines TRBV20-1 with TRBJ1-5, with unresolved D. This CDR3 region has 13 residues. The V and J ends lost 1 base and 0 bases respectively, with 4 bases between them. Per germline, CDR1 DFQATT and CDR2 SNEGSKA (reference sequence). The CDR3 nucleotides are TGCAGTGCTAGAGGGGATAGCAATCAGCCCCAGCATTTT. Protein sequence: CSARGDSNQPQHF.

This clonotype was seen just once. This chain connects TRBV2 to TRBJ2-1; TRBD2 is a possible D gene (6 bases). The CDR3 extends over 14 amino acids. The germline V and J ends were trimmed by 0 bases and 14 bases, with 17 bases remaining between them. Germline CDR1 reads SNHLY; CDR2 reads FYNNEI. The CDR3 DNA reads TGTGCCAGCAGTGAAGCGGTACTCGGTCGCGGGAAGTTCTTC. Amino acid sequence: CASSEAVLGRGKFF. The complete variable domain, with remaining parts taken from reference TRBV2 and TRBJ2-1, reads EPEVTQTPSHQVTQMGQEVILRCVPISNHLYFYWYRQILGQKVEFLVSFYNNEISEKSEIFDDQFSVERPDGSNFTLKIRSTKLEDSAMYFCASSEAVLGRGKFFGPGTRLTVL.

The chain recombines TRBV20-1 with TRBJ1-3; the D gene is possibly TRBD1 (5 bases). The germline CDR1 and CDR2 sequences are DFQATT and SNEGSKA (reference sequence). Trimming pared 5 bases from V and 4 bases from J, leaving 9 bases between. The CDR3 sequence is 12 residues long. The CDR3 protein is CSAGRAGNTIYF. DNA for the CDR3: TGCAGTGCTGGCAGGGCCGGAAACACCATATATTTT.